This T cell receptor beta chain was captured in a study of OX40 agonist ivuxolimab in advanced cancers. Study background: The mean age was about 57 years, ranging from about 20 to 85, with more than 70% of participants male.

In regard to this clone: Its antigen is still unknown.

Sequenced by immunoSEQ multiplex PCR; TCRdb stores in-frame clones only, minus some. This table has about 74,000 clones, around 84% appearing once. Study results and caveats: Averaged across samples, CD8+ T cells carried more expanded clones than CD4+ did.

Source: CD4+ or CD8+ T cells sorted from blood, taken in a trial of the OX40 agonist ivuxolimab. This clonotype was sampled from an adult with an advanced solid tumor such as melanoma, head and neck, liver or kidney cancer.

CDR3 coding DNA: TGTGCCATCAGTGCTTTAGGACGGGAGGGCCACAACGAGCAGTACTTC. Its protein product is CAISALGREGHNEQYF. The chain links TRBV10-3 to TRBJ2-7, with 8 bases identical to TRBD2. This CDR3 is built from 16 residues. The germline CDR1 and CDR2 sequences are ENHRY and SYGVKD. The V gene end was trimmed by 4 bases and the J gene end by 5 bases; junction bases not matched to a gene: 13.